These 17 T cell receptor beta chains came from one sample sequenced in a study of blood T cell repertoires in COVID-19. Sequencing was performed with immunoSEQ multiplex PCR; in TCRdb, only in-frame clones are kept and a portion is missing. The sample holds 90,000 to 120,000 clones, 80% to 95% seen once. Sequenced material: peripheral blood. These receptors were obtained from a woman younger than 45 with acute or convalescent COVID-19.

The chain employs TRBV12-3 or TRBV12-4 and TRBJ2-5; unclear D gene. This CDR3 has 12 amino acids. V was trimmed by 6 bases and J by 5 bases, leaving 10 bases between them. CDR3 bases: TGTGCCAGCAGACGGTCGTGGGAGACCCAGTACTTC. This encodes CASRRSWETQYF.

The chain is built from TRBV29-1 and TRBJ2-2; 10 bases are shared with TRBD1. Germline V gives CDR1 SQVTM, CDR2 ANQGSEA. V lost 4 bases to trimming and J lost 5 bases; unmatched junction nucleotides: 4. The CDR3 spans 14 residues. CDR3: CSVGRTGGTGELFF. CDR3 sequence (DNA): TGCAGCGTTGGAAGGACAGGGGGGACCGGGGAGCTGTTTTTT.

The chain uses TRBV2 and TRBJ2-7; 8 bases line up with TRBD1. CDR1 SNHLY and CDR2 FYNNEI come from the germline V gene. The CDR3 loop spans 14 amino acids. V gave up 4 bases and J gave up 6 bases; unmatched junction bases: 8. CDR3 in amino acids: CASSGDRGSLEQYF. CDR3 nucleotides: TGTGCCAGCAGTGGTGACAGGGGATCCCTCGAGCAGTACTTC.

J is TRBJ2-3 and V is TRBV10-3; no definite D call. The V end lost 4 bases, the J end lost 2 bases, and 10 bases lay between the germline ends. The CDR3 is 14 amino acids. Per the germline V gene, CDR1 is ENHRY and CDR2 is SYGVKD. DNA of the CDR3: TGTGCCATCAGTGCCCGATTAGACACAGATACGCAGTATTTT. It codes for CAISARLDTDTQYF.

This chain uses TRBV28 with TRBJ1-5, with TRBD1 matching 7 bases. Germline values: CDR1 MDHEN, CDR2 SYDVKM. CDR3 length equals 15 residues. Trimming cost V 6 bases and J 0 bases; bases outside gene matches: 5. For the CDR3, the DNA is TGTGCCAGCAGACTCAGGGGGTATAGCAATCAGCCCCAGCATTTT. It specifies CASRLRGYSNQPQHF.

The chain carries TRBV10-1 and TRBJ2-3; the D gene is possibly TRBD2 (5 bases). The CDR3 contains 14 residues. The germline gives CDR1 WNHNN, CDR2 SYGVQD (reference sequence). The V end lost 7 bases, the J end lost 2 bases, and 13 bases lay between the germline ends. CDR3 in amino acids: CASKPSGDTDTQYF. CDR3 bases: TGCGCCAGCAAACCCAGCGGAGACACAGATACGCAGTATTTT.

CDR3 DNA sequence: TGTGCCAGCAGCAGACCACCGGGACAGTCGTCCTTACAGCCCCAGCATTTT. Its translation is CASSRPPGQSSLQPQHF. The rearrangement links TRBV21-1 to TRBJ1-5; no check of the table's D call, TRBD1, against the DNA was made. TRBV21-1 is given as a pseudogene. The CDR3 has 17 residues.

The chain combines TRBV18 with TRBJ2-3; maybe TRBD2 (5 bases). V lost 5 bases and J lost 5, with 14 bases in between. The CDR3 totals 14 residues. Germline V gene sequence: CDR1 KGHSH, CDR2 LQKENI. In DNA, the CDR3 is TGTGCCAGCTCAGAGGGAGCGACCCTAGATACGCAGTATTTT. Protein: CASSEGATLDTQYF.

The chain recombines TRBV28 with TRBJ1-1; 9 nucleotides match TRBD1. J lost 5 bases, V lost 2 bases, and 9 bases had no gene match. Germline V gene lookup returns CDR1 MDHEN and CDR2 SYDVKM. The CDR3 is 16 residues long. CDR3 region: CASSLVWGQGRTEAFF. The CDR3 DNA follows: TGTGCCAGCAGTTTAGTTTGGGGACAGGGCCGGACTGAAGCTTTCTTT.

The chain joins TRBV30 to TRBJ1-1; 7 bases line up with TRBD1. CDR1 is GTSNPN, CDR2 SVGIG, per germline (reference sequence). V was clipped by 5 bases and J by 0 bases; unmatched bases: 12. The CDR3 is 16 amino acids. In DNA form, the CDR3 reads TGTGCCTGGGGTAGGAAACAGGGGATCATGAACACTGAAGCTTTCTTT. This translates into CAWGRKQGIMNTEAFF.

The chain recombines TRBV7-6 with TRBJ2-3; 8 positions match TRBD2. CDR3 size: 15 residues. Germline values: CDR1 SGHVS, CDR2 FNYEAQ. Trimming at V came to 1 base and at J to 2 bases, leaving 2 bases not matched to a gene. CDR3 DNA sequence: TGTGCCAGCAGCTTAGGCGGGGGGCACACAGATACGCAGTATTTT. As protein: CASSLGGGHTDTQYF.

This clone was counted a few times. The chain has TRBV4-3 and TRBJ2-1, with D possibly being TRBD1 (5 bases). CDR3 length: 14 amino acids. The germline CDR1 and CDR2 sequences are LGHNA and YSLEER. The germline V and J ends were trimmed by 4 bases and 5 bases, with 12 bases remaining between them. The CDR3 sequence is CASSRTGRDNEQFF. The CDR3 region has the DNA TGCGCCAGCAGCCGAACAGGTCGTGACAATGAGCAGTTCTTC.

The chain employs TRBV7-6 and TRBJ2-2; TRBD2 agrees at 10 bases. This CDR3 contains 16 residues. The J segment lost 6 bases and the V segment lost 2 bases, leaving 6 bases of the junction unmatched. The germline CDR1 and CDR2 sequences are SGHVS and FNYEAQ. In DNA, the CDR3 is TGTGCCAGCAGCTTATCCCCTAGCGGGAGCCCCGGGGAGCTGTTTTTT. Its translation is CASSLSPSGSPGELFF.

In nucleotides, the CDR3 is TGTGCCAGCAGTTCGGGAGCGGGGCTACCCTACGAGCAGTACTTC. Amino acid sequence: CASSSGAGLPYEQYF. This chain connects TRBV6-5 to TRBJ2-7; 7 nucleotides match TRBD2. Germline V lookup: CDR1 MNHEY, CDR2 SVGAGI. This CDR3 comprises 15 residues. J was trimmed by 2 bases and V by 4 bases; bases with no gene match: 8.

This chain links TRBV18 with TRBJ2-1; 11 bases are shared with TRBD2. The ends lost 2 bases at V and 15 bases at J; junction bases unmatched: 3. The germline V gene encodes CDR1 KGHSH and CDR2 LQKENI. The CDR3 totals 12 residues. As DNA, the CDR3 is TGTGCCAGCTCACCAACTAGCGGGAGTCTGTTCTTC. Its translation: CASSPTSGSLFF.

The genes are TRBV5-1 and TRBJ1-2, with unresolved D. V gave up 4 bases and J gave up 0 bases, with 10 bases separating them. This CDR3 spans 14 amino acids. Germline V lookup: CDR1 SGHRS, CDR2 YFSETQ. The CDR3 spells CASSRGDSNYGYTF. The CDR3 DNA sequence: TGCGCCAGCAGCCGGGGTGATTCTAACTATGGCTACACCTTC. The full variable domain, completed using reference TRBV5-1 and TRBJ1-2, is KAGVTQTPRYLIKTRGQQVTLSCSPISGHRSVSWYQQTPGQGLQFLFEYFSETQRNKGNFPGRFSGRQFSNSRSEMNVSTLELGDSALYLCASSRGDSNYGYTFGSGTRLTVV.

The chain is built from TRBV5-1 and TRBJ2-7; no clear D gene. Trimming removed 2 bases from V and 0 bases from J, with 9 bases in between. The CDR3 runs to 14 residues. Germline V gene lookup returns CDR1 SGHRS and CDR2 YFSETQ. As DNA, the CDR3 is TGCGCCAGCAGCTTTACGGTCGACTCCTACGAGCAGTACTTC. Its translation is CASSFTVDSYEQYF.